This record covers a single T cell receptor (beta chain). The CDR3 consists of 15 residues. Looked up from germline, CDR1 is ENHRY and CDR2 is SYGVKD. The ends were cut back, 1 base at V and 0 bases at J, with 10 bases in the middle. This specimen belongs to a study of OX40 agonist ivuxolimab in advanced cancers. TCRdb's copy holds only in-frame clones and misses some; the assay was immunoSEQ multiplex PCR. The sample lists 70,000 to 80,000 clones, approximately 90% seen once, with 0.3% to 0.45% in the top ten. The source material was CD4+ or CD8+ T cells sorted from blood, sampled in a trial of the OX40 agonist ivuxolimab. This receptor was taken from an adult with an advanced solid tumor such as melanoma, head and neck, liver or kidney cancer. The chain is built from TRBV10-3 and TRBJ2-7; D remains ambiguous. DNA for the CDR3: TGTGCCATCAGTGAGTTGACGGCGAACTCCTACGAGCAGTACTTC. Translated, it gives CAISELTANSYEQYF.